This T cell receptor beta chain was sequenced for a study of breast tumors, draining lymph nodes, adjacent tissues. The lymph nodes were axillary draining lymph nodes from breast cancer patients. TCRdb reprocessed the multiplex PCR reads via MiXCR and lists one record per CDR3 protein. In the table there are about 270,000 distinct CDR3 sequences, under 35% of which are singletons. This clonotype has more than one count but fewer than ten. The antigen is undetermined. At one boundary the junction diverges from the germline segment, which might be a read error. Study-level results: Luminal-like breast cancer showed significantly greater tumor-nontumor repertoire similarity than basal-like breast cancer did. Tumors had less TCR diversity than lymph nodes, more than nontumor tissue.

Germline CDR1 DFQATT, CDR2 SNEGSKA (reference sequence). The CDR3 is 12 amino acids. Sequencing was done on a sample of axillary lymph node tissue. This sequence was found in a female donor with breast cancer. Some clones in this sample may be carry-over from other donors' samples. The chain carries TRBV20-1 and TRBJ2-7; D is perhaps TRBD2 (5 bases). In nucleotides, the CDR3 is TGCAGTGCTAGAAAAGTTGAGGGCGAGCCGTACTTC. Its translation is CSARKVEGEPYF.